The next 5 T cell receptor beta chains were all read from a single sample in a study of regulatory T cells in long-lasting Graves disease. Time point: newly diagnosed GD, antithyroid drugs for less than 3 months. TCR sequences were obtained from RNA taken from PBMCs. HTBI primers from iRepertoire and Arm-PCR of CDR3 regions yielded the TCR beta libraries. In TCRdb, the multiplex PCR reads were re-called with MiXCR into one record per CDR3 protein. The sample comprises 350,000 to 450,000 distinct CDR3 sequences, 12% of which are singletons, and approximately 17% rests with the top ten. This same sample was also taken into another study, of T cells in Graves' hyperthyroidism and ophthalmopathy.

Sample: peripheral blood mononuclear cells (PBMCs), taken at new diagnosis, from a patient treated with antithyroid drugs. The receptors here all came from a woman between 18 and 29 years old with Graves disease.

The rearrangement uses TRBV4-1 and TRBJ2-7, with TRBD2 matching 7 bases. CDR3 length: 16 amino acids. Germline V gene data show CDR1 as MGHRA and CDR2 as YSYEKL. The trim removed 1 base at V and 0 bases at J, leaving 6 bases unmatched. CDR3 coding DNA: TGCGCCAGCAGCCAAGGAGCGGGGAAGAGCTCCTACGAGCAGTACTTC. Translation: CASSQGAGKSSYEQYF.

This clonotype was seen many times. One end of the junction varies from germline; a read error may be responsible. The chain combines TRBV11-2 with TRBJ2-3; TRBD2 matches at 12 bases. The CDR3 covers 17 residues. The germline CDR1 and CDR2 sequences are SGHAT and FQNNGV. CDR3 bases: TGCGCCAGCAGCCAAGAGACTAGCGGGAGTAGTAGAGATACGCAGTATTTT. It yields the protein CASSQETSGSSRDTQYF.

The chain is built from TRBV4-2 and TRBJ2-2, with 8 bases aligning to TRBD1. CDR3 length: 14 amino acids. V shed 1 base and J 9 bases; nucleotides not matched to a gene: 4. Per germline, CDR1 LGHNA and CDR2 YNFKEQ. The CDR3 spells CASSQVRGLRELFF. The CDR3 bases are TGTGCCAGCAGCCAAGTCAGGGGGCTCAGGGAGCTGTTTTTT.

The table lists this clonotype with a few counts. The rearrangement joins TRBV29-1 to TRBJ2-7, with D unresolved. Trimming removed 2 bases at V and 4 bases at J, with 6 bases between. The CDR3 covers 11 residues. The V gene's germline CDR1 is SQVTM and CDR2 ANQGSEA. The CDR3 sequence is CSVETNYEQYF. DNA for the CDR3: TGCAGCGTTGAAACCAATTACGAGCAGTACTTC.

The table lists this clonotype with many counts. The chain combines TRBV30 with TRBJ2-1; no reliable D call. This CDR3 region has 12 residues. The V and J ends lost 0 bases and 8 bases respectively, with 8 bases between them. Germline CDR1 reads GTSNPN; CDR2 reads SVGIG (reference sequence). In DNA form, the CDR3 reads TGTGCCTGGAGTGTACGGGTAGATGAGCAGTTCTTC. This translates into CAWSVRVDEQFF. Combining the CDR3 with reference TRBV30 and TRBJ2-1 gives the whole variable domain SQTIHQWPATLVQPVGSPLSLECTVEGTSNPNLYWYRQAAGRGLQLLFYSVGIGQISSEVPQNLSASRPQDRQFILSSKKLLLSDSGFYLCAWSVRVDEQFFGPGTRLTVL.